Each of the 23 T cell receptor beta chains below was sequenced from the same sample in a study of blood T cell repertoires in COVID-19. Clones were read by immunoSEQ multiplex PCR, and TCRdb kept only the in-frame ones, dropping some. The sample records 250,000 to 300,000 clones, roughly 86% being singletons. Sequencing input: PBMCs or T cells enriched from blood (not recorded which). The receptors here all came from a woman aged 30 to 39 who had recovered from COVID-19.

The chain uses TRBV9 and TRBJ2-1; the match to TRBD2 covers 8 bases. The V gene end was trimmed by 4 bases and the J gene end by 7 bases; junction bases not matched to a gene: 10. The CDR3 is 15 amino acids. Germline V gene lookup returns CDR1 SGDLS and CDR2 YYNGEE. The CDR3 DNA reads as TGTGCCAGCAGCTTCGCCGGGACTAGTCGGAATGAGCAGTTCTTC. Its translation is CASSFAGTSRNEQFF.

This rearrangement joins TRBV7-6 to TRBJ1-3; possibly TRBD1 for D (6 bases). Trimming removed 5 bases from V and 0 bases from J, with 20 bases in between. Germline loops: CDR1 SGHVS, CDR2 FNYEAQ. The CDR3 spans 18 residues. The CDR3 coding sequence is TGTGCCAGCAGCCCCCGGGGGGCAGGGAGGGCCTCTGGAAACACCATATATTTT. It specifies CASSPRGAGRASGNTIYF.

This clone was counted only a few times. The V call is TRBV9, the J call TRBJ1-2; D possibly corresponds to TRBD1 (6 bases). The germline V and J ends were trimmed by 4 bases and 6 bases, with 16 bases remaining between them. Germline V gene sequence: CDR1 SGDLS, CDR2 YYNGEE. The CDR3 length is 14 residues. The CDR3 coding sequence is TGTGCCAGCAGCCCCCGCGGAGGGGGGGATGGCTACACCTTC. It encodes CASSPRGGGDGYTF.

J is TRBJ2-2 and V is TRBV10-1; 11 nucleotides line up with TRBD2. Per germline, CDR1 WNHNN and CDR2 SYGVQD (reference sequence). V lost 2 bases and J lost 4; bases outside the gene matches: 3. The CDR3 covers 16 residues. CDR3 in amino acids: CASSEGLAGGTGELFF. The CDR3 DNA reads as TGCGCCAGCAGTGAGGGACTAGCGGGTGGCACCGGGGAGCTGTTTTTT.

The chain has TRBV27 and TRBJ1-1, with D unclear. This CDR3 is 15 amino acids long. V gave up 5 bases and J gave up 0 bases, with 13 bases separating them. CDR1 and CDR2 (germline): MNHEY, SMNVEV (reference sequence). The CDR3 nucleotides read TGTGCCAGCAGTACCCGGGCGAGGGTGAACACTGAAGCTTTCTTT. Translation gives CASSTRARVNTEAFF.

The J gene is TRBJ1-2, the V gene TRBV18; tentatively, D is TRBD1 (5 bases). The CDR3 sequence is 18 residues long. Germline-derived CDR1 and CDR2 are KGHSH and LQKENI. The V gene lost 3 bases and the J gene lost 0 bases, with 20 bases spanning the gap. CDR3 coding DNA: TGTGCCAGCTCACCGAATACCCACCGACAGATAACTAACTATGGCTACACCTTC. It is translated as CASSPNTHRQITNYGYTF.

The chain carries TRBV21-1 and TRBJ2-7; whether TRBD1, the table's D call, matches the DNA was not checked. TRBV21-1 is an annotated pseudogene. This CDR3 has 14 residues. The CDR3 nucleotides are TGTGCCAGCAGCATGGGACAGCAACCCTACGAGCAGTACTTC. It specifies CASSMGQQPYEQYF.

This sequence joins TRBV4-3 and TRBJ2-5, with 10 bases aligning to TRBD2. CDR3 size: 14 residues. The J segment lost 4 bases and the V segment lost 4 bases, leaving 3 bases of the junction unmatched. Germline V gives CDR1 LGHNA, CDR2 YSLEER. CDR3 amino acids: CASSRRLAGETQYF. CDR3 DNA: TGCGCCAGCAGCCGCAGACTAGCGGGAGAGACCCAGTACTTC.

V is TRBV18 and J is TRBJ2-7; tentative D call: TRBD1 (6 bases). The germline V gene has CDR1 KGHSH and CDR2 LQKENI. The CDR3 totals 14 residues. The V end lost 3 bases, the J end lost 2 bases, and 11 bases lay between the germline ends. Here the CDR3 DNA reads TGTGCCAGCTCACCCCAGGGGTCGGCCTACGAGCAGTACTTC. Amino acids: CASSPQGSAYEQYF.

The chain carries TRBV19 and TRBJ1-4; unclear D gene. The germline gives CDR1 LNHDA, CDR2 SQIVND (reference sequence). With 5 bases removed from V and 0 bases from J, the gap between germline ends came to 10 bases. This CDR3 region has 15 residues. As DNA, the CDR3 is TGTGCCAGTAGTTACATCGGGGCAACTAATGAAAAACTGTTTTTT. The encoded protein is CASSYIGATNEKLFF.

This clone was observed a few times. The chain uses TRBV2 and TRBJ1-4; D is unresolved. Trimming took off 6 bases at V and 4 bases at J, with 12 bases between the two ends. Germline V gene data show CDR1 as SNHLY and CDR2 as FYNNEI. There are 14 residues in the CDR3. CDR3 coding DNA: TGTGCCAGCAGCCCCAGAATCAGTAATGAAAAACTGTTTTTT. It codes for CASSPRISNEKLFF.

The rearrangement links TRBV20-1 to TRBJ1-3; D is unresolved. CDR1 and CDR2 from the germline V gene are DFQATT and SNEGSKA (reference sequence). Deletions cut 3 bases from V and 0 bases from J, with 9 bases between. The CDR3 sequence is 14 residues long. The CDR3: CSASNTVSGNTIYF. The CDR3 DNA is TGCAGTGCTAGTAACACAGTCTCTGGAAACACCATATATTTT.

This chain joins TRBV7-8 and TRBJ2-2; 9 positions match TRBD1. The CDR3 length is 15 residues. CDR1 is SGHVS, CDR2 FQNEAQ, per germline. The J segment lost 3 bases and the V segment lost 4 bases, leaving 3 bases of the junction unmatched. CDR3 DNA sequence: TGTGCCAGCAGCTCCAGGACAGGGGACACCGGGGAGCTGTTTTTT. Its protein is CASSSRTGDTGELFF.

This chain uses TRBV24-1 with TRBJ2-2; 12 bases are shared with TRBD1. This CDR3 has 15 residues. The J segment lost 5 bases and the V segment lost 9 bases, leaving 6 bases of the junction unmatched. Per germline, CDR1 KGHDR and CDR2 SFDVKD. CDR3 in amino acids: CATRGQGAGTGELFF. The CDR3 DNA reads as TGTGCCACCCGGGGACAGGGGGCTGGAACCGGGGAGCTGTTTTTT.

This chain's CDR3 is CAWSTGTNYEQYF. In DNA form, the CDR3 reads TGTGCCTGGAGTACAGGGACAAACTACGAGCAGTACTTC. The V gene is TRBV30, the J gene TRBJ2-7, with D perhaps TRBD1 (6 bases). The CDR3 is 13 residues long. V shed 2 bases and J shed 3 bases, with 11 bases lying between them. The V gene's germline CDR1 is GTSNPN and CDR2 SVGIG (reference sequence).

The rearrangement links TRBV11-2 to TRBJ1-1, with 11 bases identical to TRBD1. This CDR3 has 19 residues. CDR1 is SGHAT and CDR2 is FQNNGV in the germline V gene. Trimming cost V 0 bases and J 0 bases; bases outside gene matches: 9. DNA of the CDR3: TGTGCCAGCAGCTTAGACGGACAGGGGGCTTATAAAATGAACACTGAAGCTTTCTTT. Translation: CASSLDGQGAYKMNTEAFF.

This chain links TRBV5-1 with TRBJ1-1, with D tentatively TRBD1 (5 bases). Germline V gives CDR1 SGHRS, CDR2 YFSETQ. Trimming shortened V by 3 bases and J by 7 bases, and 10 bases separated the two germline ends. The CDR3 consists of 12 residues. The CDR3 spells CASSSQGIEAFF. The CDR3 coding sequence is TGCGCCAGCAGCTCTCAGGGAATTGAAGCTTTCTTT.

This clone was seen only a few times. The CDR3 protein is CASSQELAGGPSDTQYF. The DNA of the CDR3 is TGTGCCAGCAGCCAAGAACTAGCGGGGGGGCCTTCCGATACGCAGTATTTT. The rearrangement uses TRBV14 and TRBJ2-3; 13 bases agree with TRBD2. V was clipped by 0 bases and J by 6 bases; unmatched bases: 6. Germline V gene sequence: CDR1 SGHDN, CDR2 FVKESK. The CDR3 has 17 amino acids.

This chain links TRBV19 with TRBJ2-7; 12 nucleotides line up with TRBD1. This CDR3 spans 15 amino acids. J gave up 6 bases and V 5 bases, and 8 bases lay outside the gene matches. Germline CDR1 LNHDA, CDR2 SQIVND (reference sequence). The CDR3 nucleotides read TGTGCCAGTAGTGGGGGACAGGGGGCGCAGGCCGAGCAGTACTTC. This gives the protein CASSGGQGAQAEQYF.

The V and J genes are TRBV18 and TRBJ1-2, with 7 bases matching TRBD1. The CDR3 is 14 amino acids. Germline V lookup: CDR1 KGHSH, CDR2 LQKENI. V trimming: 5 bases; J trimming: 5 bases; junction bases outside the gene matches: 8. In DNA, the CDR3 is TGTGCCAGCTCATCAGAGGGGGCAGGTTATGGCTACACCTTC. This gives the protein CASSSEGAGYGYTF.

As to this clone: Other DNA sequences in this specimen translate into the identical CDR3. The chain uses TRBV18 and TRBJ2-7; D perhaps matches TRBD1 (5 bases). CDR1 is KGHSH and CDR2 is LQKENI in the germline V gene. Trimming left V 3 bases short and J 3 bases short, with 6 bases between. The CDR3 runs 12 residues. The CDR3 reads CASSPDSYEQYF. The CDR3 region has the DNA TGTGCCAGCTCACCTGACAGCTACGAGCAGTACTTC.

The chain combines TRBV24-1 with TRBJ2-3, with 10 positions matching TRBD1. After removal of 3 bases from V and 5 bases from J, the junction contained 4 bases not matched to a gene. Germline V gene lookup returns CDR1 KGHDR and CDR2 SFDVKD. This CDR3 contains 15 residues. CDR3 nucleotides: TGTGCCACCAGTGATCCGACAGGGGGCCAAGATACGCAGTATTTT. Translation: CATSDPTGGQDTQYF.

The chain carries TRBV7-6 and TRBJ1-2, with 7 nucleotides matching TRBD1. This CDR3 contains 17 residues. The V gene's germline CDR1 is SGHVS and CDR2 FNYEAQ. Trimming removed 4 bases from V and 5 bases from J; junction bases left unmatched: 16. CDR3 amino acids: CASSSYGVRDSFYGYTF. DNA for the CDR3: TGTGCCAGCAGCTCCTATGGAGTAAGGGACAGTTTTTATGGCTACACCTTC.